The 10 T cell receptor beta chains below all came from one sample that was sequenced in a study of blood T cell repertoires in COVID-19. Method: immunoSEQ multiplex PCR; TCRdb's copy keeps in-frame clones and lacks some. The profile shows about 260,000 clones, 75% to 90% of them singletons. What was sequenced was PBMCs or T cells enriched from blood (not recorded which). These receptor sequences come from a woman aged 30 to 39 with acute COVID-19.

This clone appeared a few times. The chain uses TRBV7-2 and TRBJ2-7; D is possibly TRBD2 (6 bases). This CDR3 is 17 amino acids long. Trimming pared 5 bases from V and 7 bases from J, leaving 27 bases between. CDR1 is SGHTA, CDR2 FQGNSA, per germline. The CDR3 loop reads CASSHADGGTPPKEQYF. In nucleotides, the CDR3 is TGTGCCAGCAGCCATGCGGACGGTGGGACTCCCCCCAAAGAGCAGTACTTC.

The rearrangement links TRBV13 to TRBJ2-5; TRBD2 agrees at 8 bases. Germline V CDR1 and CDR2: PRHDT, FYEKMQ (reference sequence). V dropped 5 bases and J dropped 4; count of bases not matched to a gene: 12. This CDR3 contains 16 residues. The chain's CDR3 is CASSTTPAGAGETQYF. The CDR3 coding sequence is TGTGCCAGCAGCACTACACCAGCGGGGGCGGGAGAGACCCAGTACTTC.

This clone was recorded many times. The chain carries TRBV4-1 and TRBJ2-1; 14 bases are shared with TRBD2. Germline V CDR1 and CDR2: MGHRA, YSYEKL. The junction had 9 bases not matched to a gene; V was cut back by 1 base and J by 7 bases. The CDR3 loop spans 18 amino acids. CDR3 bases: TGCGCCAGCAGCCAAGTTGATATGGGACTAGCGGGAGAAAATGAGCAGTTCTTC. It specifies CASSQVDMGLAGENEQFF.

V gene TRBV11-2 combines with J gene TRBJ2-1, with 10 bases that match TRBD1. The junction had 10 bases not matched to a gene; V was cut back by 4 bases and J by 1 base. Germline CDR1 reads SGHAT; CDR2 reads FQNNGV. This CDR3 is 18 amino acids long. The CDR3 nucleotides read TGTGCCAGCAGCTCCGGGACAGGGGAGGGGGGTTCCTACAATGAGCAGTTCTTC. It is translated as CASSSGTGEGGSYNEQFF.

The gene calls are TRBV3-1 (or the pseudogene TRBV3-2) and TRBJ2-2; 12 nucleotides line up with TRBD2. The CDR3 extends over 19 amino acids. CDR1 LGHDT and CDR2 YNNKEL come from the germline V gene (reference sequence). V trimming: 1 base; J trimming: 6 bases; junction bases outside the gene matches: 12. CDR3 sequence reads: CASSQAPYLTSGSAGELFF. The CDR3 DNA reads TGTGCCAGCAGCCAAGCACCGTACCTGACTAGCGGGAGCGCCGGGGAGCTGTTTTTT.

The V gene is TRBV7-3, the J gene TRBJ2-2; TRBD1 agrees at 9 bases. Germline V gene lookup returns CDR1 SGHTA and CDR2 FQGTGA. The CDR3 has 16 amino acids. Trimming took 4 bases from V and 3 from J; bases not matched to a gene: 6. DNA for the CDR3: TGTGCCAGCAGCTCAGGAGGGACAGGGTACACCGGGGAGCTGTTTTTT. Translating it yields CASSSGGTGYTGELFF.

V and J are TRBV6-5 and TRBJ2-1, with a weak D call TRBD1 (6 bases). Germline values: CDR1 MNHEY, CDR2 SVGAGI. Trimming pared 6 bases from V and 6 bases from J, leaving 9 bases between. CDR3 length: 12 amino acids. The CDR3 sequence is CASSIQGNEQFF. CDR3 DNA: TGTGCCAGCAGCATACAGGGCAATGAGCAGTTCTTC.

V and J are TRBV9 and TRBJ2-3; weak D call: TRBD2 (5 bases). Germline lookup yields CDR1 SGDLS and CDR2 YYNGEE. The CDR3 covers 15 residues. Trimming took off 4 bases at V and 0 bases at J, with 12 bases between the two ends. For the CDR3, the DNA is TGTGCCAGCAGCCGGGCGGGCCCTAGCACAGATACGCAGTATTTT. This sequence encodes CASSRAGPSTDTQYF.

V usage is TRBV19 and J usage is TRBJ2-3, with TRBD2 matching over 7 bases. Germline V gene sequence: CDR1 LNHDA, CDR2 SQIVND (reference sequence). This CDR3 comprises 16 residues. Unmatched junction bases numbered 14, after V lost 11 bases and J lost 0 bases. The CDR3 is CAVGGGLISSTDTQYF. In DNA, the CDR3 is TGTGCCGTCGGGGGAGGGCTCATTTCTAGCACAGATACGCAGTATTTT. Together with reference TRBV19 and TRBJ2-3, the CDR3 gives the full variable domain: DGGITQSPKYLFRKEGQNVTLSCEQNLNHDAMYWYRQDPGQGLRLIYYSQIVNDFQKGDIAEGYSVSREKKESFPLTVTSAQKNPTAFYLCAVGGGLISSTDTQYFGPGTRLTVL.

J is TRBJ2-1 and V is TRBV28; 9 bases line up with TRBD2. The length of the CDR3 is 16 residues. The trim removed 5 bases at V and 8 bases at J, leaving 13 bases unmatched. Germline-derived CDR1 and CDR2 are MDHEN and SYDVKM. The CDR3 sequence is CASSPPLSGSLYEQFF. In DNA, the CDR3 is TGTGCCAGCAGTCCACCTCTTAGCGGGAGTTTATATGAGCAGTTCTTC.